Listed below are T cell receptor beta chains from one sample, sequenced in a study of blood T cell repertoires in COVID-19. Using immunoSEQ multiplex PCR, the repertoire was profiled, and TCRdb retains in-frame clones only, with some absent. Among under 95,000 clones listed, approximately 85% were seen once. The sequencing sample was made of peripheral blood. The receptors were gathered from a man aged 50 or older with COVID-19, enrolled during active disease. The CDR3 runs from the conserved cysteine through the conserved F or W. The D gene is left open where the match is weak. The size of a clone is reported for some rows only, either as once, few or many, or as a class for expanded clones.

>.|17|TRBJ2-5|few|TRBV5-8
CASSLARGGSYPETQYF
TGTGCCAGCAGCTTGGCCAGGGGCGGGAGCTATCCAGAGACCCAGTACTTC
>.|15|TRBJ1-5|once|TRBV4-1
CASSQVMYSNQPQHF
TGCGCCAGCAGCCAAGTAATGTATAGCAATCAGCCCCAGCATTTT
>TRBD1|15|TRBJ1-4|.|TRBV13
CASSFRTGVPEKLFF
TGTGCCAGCAGCTTCAGGACAGGAGTCCCCGAAAAACTGTTTTTT
>.|16|TRBJ2-1|.|TRBV19
CASSMVGSVSYNEQFF
TGTGCCAGTAGTATGGTCGGGAGCGTCTCCTACAATGAGCAGTTCTTC
>.|14|TRBJ1-1|.|TRBV11-2
CASSARGRNTEAFF
TGTGCCAGCAGCGCCAGGGGTAGGAACACTGAAGCTTTCTTT
>.|14|TRBJ1-1|few|TRBV14
CASSQVLGNTEAFF
TGTGCCAGCAGCCAAGTTCTCGGGAACACTGAAGCTTTCTTT
>TRBD1|13|TRBJ1-2|few|TRBV24-1
CATSVAGGHGYTF
TGTGCCACCAGTGTGGCAGGGGGCCATGGCTACACCTTC
>TRBD2|17|TRBJ2-2|.|TRBV24-1
CATSERREATNTGELFF
TGTGCCACCAGTGAAAGGCGGGAGGCCACGAACACCGGGGAGCTGTTTTTT
>.|15|TRBJ2-2|.|TRBV3-1/TRBV3-2
CASSQVQGGGGELFF
TGTGCCAGCAGCCAAGTCCAGGGAGGGGGCGGGGAGCTGTTTTTT
>TRBD2|15|TRBJ2-5|.|TRBV25-1
CASSEKAGGLETQYF
TGTGCCAGCAGTGAAAAGGCGGGAGGTCTGGAGACCCAGTACTTC
>.|12|TRBJ1-6|.|TRBV10-3
CATRTDNSPLHF
TGTGCCACAAGGACAGATAATTCACCCCTCCACTTT
>TRBD1|15|TRBJ1-2|.|TRBV5-4
CASSAGQGLGYGYTF
TGTGCCAGCAGCGCAGGACAGGGTTTGGGCTATGGCTACACCTTC
>.|17|TRBJ1-4|.|TRBV27
CASSPTGFRGRREKLFF
TGTGCCAGCAGTCCGACAGGATTCAGGGGTAGGCGTGAAAAACTGTTTTTT
>.|13|TRBJ1-1|.|TRBV6-5
CASSPGVNTEAFF
TGTGCCAGCAGTCCCGGGGTGAACACTGAAGCTTTCTTT
>TRBD1|14|TRBJ1-2|.|TRBV19
CASSMTGMVYGYTF
TGTGCCAGTAGTATGACAGGGATGGTCTATGGCTACACCTTC
>TRBD1|15|TRBJ1-2|.|TRBV6-5
CASSTTQDRSYGYTF
TGTGCCAGCAGCACGACACAGGACAGGAGCTATGGCTACACCTTC
>TRBD1|14|TRBJ1-2|few|TRBV5-1
CASSLYTGGAGYTF
TGCGCCAGCAGCTTGTATACAGGGGGGGCTGGCTACACCTTC
>TRBD1|13|TRBJ2-5|.|TRBV19
CASSSDRAETQYF
TGTGCCAGTAGTTCGGACAGGGCGGAGACCCAGTACTTC
>.|15|TRBJ1-5|once|TRBV6-5
CASKRGTREGQPQHF
TGTGCCAGCAAACGAGGGACCAGGGAGGGTCAGCCCCAGCATTTT
>.|15|TRBJ1-3|.|TRBV19
CASSIGRGSGNTIYF
TGTGCCAGTAGTATTGGTCGGGGCTCTGGAAACACCATATATTTT
>TRBD1|13|TRBJ1-6|once|TRBV30
CAWSADRGSPLHF
TGTGCCTGGAGTGCCGACAGGGGTTCACCCCTCCACTTT
>TRBD1|15|TRBJ1-5|.|TRBV28
CATRTGTLGNQPQHF
TGTGCCACCCGGACAGGTACTCTTGGCAATCAGCCCCAGCATTTT
>.|15|TRBJ2-1|.|TRBV6-2/TRBV6-3
CASSSWRDTYNEQFF
TGTGCCAGCAGTTCCTGGCGGGATACCTACAATGAGCAGTTCTTC
>TRBD1|15|TRBJ1-6|.|TRBV28
CASGNRGRNNSPLHF
TGTGCCAGCGGGAACAGGGGGCGCAATAATTCACCCCTCCACTTT
>TRBD1|19|TRBJ2-1|.|TRBV27
CASSPLITRTGSSYNEQFF
TGTGCCAGCAGTCCTCTTATAACAAGGACAGGGAGCTCCTACAATGAGCAGTTCTTC
>.|12|TRBJ2-5|.|TRBV18
CASSPIGETQYF
TGTGCCAGCTCACCAATCGGGGAGACCCAGTACTTC
>.|16|TRBJ2-7|.|TRBV16
CASSQSGRTVLYEQYF
TGTGCCAGCAGCCAATCGGGCAGGACAGTCCTTTACGAGCAGTACTTC
>TRBD1|14|TRBJ2-7|.|TRBV29-1
CSVQFGTVGYEQYF
TGCAGCGTTCAGTTCGGGACAGTTGGCTACGAGCAGTACTTC
>.|13|TRBJ1-2|once|TRBV3-1/TRBV3-2
CASSSDRFYGYTF
TGTGCCAGCAGCTCAGACAGGTTCTATGGCTACACCTTC
>.|14|TRBJ2-7|few|TRBV6-6
CASSYSSQAGEQYF
TGTGCCAGCAGTTACTCGTCACAGGCCGGCGAGCAGTACTTC
>.|13|TRBJ1-1|.|TRBV6-4
CASSSQARTEAFF
TGTGCCAGCAGCAGCCAGGCACGCACTGAAGCTTTCTTT
>.|11|TRBJ1-2|.|TRBV28
CASSPYTGYTF
TGTGCCAGCAGCCCCTATACTGGCTACACCTTC
>TRBD2|15|TRBJ2-5|few|TRBV19
CASSDAGGPRETQYF
TGTGCCAGTAGCGACGCGGGAGGGCCCCGGGAGACCCAGTACTTC
>TRBD2|14|TRBJ2-3|.|TRBV5-1
CASSFAGEGDTQYF
TGCGCCAGCAGCTTCGCGGGAGAGGGAGATACGCAGTATTTT
>TRBD2|18|TRBJ2-7|.|TRBV5-6
CASSYGTSGRSWVYEQYF
TGTGCCAGCAGTTACGGGACTAGCGGGAGGAGTTGGGTATACGAGCAGTACTTC
>.|13|TRBJ1-1|.|TRBV9
CASSSGQNTEAFF
TGTGCCAGCAGTTCGGGACAAAACACTGAAGCTTTCTTT
>.|13|TRBJ2-3|.|TRBV7-2
CASRRGNTDTQYF
TGTGCCAGCAGGAGGGGGAACACAGATACGCAGTATTTT
>TRBD1|11|TRBJ2-7|.|TRBV11-2
CASSLTGVPYF
TGTGCCAGCAGCCTTACAGGGGTTCCATACTTC
>.|12|TRBJ2-3|once|TRBV7-2
CASSLAMGAQYF
TGTGCCAGCAGCTTAGCGATGGGAGCGCAGTATTTT
>TRBD1|13|TRBJ2-7|once|TRBV7-3
CASSRQGSYEQYF
TGTGCCAGCAGCCGACAGGGTTCCTACGAGCAGTACTTC
>TRBD1|15|TRBJ1-6|.|TRBV18
CASSPPGQGISPLHF
TGTGCCAGCTCACCACCGGGACAGGGAATTTCACCCCTCCACTTT
>TRBD1|14|TRBJ2-5|.|TRBV19
CASSPGQGEETQYF
TGTGCCAGTAGTCCCGGACAGGGTGAAGAGACCCAGTACTTC
>.|16|TRBJ2-2|.|TRBV9
CASSVIADGGSGELFF
TGTGCCAGCAGCGTAATAGCGGATGGGGGGTCCGGGGAGCTGTTTTTT
>TRBD1|16|TRBJ2-5|.|TRBV5-4
CASSLGKRQGLETQYF
TGTGCCAGCAGCTTGGGGAAAAGACAGGGCTTGGAGACCCAGTACTTC
>.|13|TRBJ1-2|.|TRBV10-3
CAISEAGAAGYTF
TGTGCCATCAGTGAGGCGGGAGCTGCGGGCTACACCTTC
>TRBD1|13|TRBJ1-2|.|TRBV27
CASKATQGGGYTF
TGTGCCAGCAAAGCTACACAGGGGGGCGGCTACACCTTC
>.|14|TRBJ1-1|.|TRBV6-1
CASSEGQLNTEAFF
TGTGCCAGCAGTGAAGGACAGCTTAACACTGAAGCTTTCTTT
>TRBD2|18|TRBJ2-1|.|TRBV5-1
CASSFVPGLAGGYNEQFF
TGCGCCAGCAGCTTCGTCCCGGGACTAGCGGGTGGCTACAATGAGCAGTTCTTC
>TRBD1|14|TRBJ2-1|.|TRBV28
CASSFLRDSHEQFF
TGTGCCAGCAGTTTTCTCCGGGACAGCCATGAGCAGTTCTTC
>.|15|TRBJ1-2|.|TRBV3-1/TRBV3-2
CASSQEWGPNYGYTF
TGTGCCAGCAGCCAAGAGTGGGGCCCCAACTATGGCTACACCTTC
>TRBD1|15|TRBJ2-5|.|TRBV7-3
CASSQGQGRGETQYF
TGTGCCAGCAGCCAAGGACAGGGGCGAGGGGAGACCCAGTACTTC
>TRBD1|15|TRBJ2-7|once|TRBV28
CASNKIPGQSYEQYF
TGTGCCAGCAACAAGATACCGGGACAGTCCTACGAGCAGTACTTC
>TRBD1|14|TRBJ2-2|.|TRBV19
CASSTGTVTGELFF
TGTGCCAGTTCGACAGGGACGGTCACCGGGGAGCTGTTTTTT
>TRBD2|12|TRBJ2-1|.|TRBV27
CASSLNGLVLFF
TGTGCCAGCAGTTTAAATGGACTAGTACTGTTCTTC
>.|15|TRBJ1-2|.|TRBV4-3
CASSQTDSSNYGYTF
TGCGCCAGCAGCCAGACGGACAGTTCTAACTATGGCTACACCTTC